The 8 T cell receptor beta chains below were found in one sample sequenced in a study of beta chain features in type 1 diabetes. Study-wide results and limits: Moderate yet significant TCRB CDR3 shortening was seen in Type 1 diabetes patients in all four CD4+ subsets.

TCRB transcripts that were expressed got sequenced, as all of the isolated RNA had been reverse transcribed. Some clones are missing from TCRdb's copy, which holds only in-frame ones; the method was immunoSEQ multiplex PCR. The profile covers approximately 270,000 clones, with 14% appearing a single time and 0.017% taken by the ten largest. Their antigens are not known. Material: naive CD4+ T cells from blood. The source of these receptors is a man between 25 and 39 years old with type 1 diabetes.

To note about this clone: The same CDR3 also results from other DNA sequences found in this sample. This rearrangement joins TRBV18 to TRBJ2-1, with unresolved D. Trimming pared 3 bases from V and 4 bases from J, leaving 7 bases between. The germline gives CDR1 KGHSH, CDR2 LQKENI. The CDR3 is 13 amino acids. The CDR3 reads CASSPVSYNEQFF. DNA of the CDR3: TGTGCCAGCTCACCCGTCTCGTACAATGAGCAGTTCTTC.

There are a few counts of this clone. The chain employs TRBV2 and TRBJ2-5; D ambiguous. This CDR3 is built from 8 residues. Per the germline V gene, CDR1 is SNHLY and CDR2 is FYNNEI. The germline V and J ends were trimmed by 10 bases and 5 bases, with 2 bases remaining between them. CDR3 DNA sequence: TGTGCCACGGAGACCCAGTACTTC. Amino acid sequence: CATETQYF.

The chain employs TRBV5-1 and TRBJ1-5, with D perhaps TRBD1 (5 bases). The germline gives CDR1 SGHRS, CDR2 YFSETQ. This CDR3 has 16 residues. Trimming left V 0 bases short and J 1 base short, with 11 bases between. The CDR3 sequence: CASSLAGGLSNQPQHF. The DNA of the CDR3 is TGCGCCAGCAGCTTGGCCGGGGGACTAAGCAATCAGCCCCAGCATTTT.

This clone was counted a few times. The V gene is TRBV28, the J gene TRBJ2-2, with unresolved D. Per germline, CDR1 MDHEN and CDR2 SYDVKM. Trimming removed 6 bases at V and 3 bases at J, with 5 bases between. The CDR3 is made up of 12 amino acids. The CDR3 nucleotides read TGTGCCAGCAGCCAGGACACCGGGGAGCTGTTTTTT. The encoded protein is CASSQDTGELFF.

The CDR3 nucleotides read TGCAGTGCGCCGGACTGGGGTGGCTACACCTTC. Encoded protein: CSAPDWGGYTF. The gene calls are TRBV20-1 and TRBJ1-2; D is undetermined. CDR1 is DFQATT and CDR2 is SNEGSKA in the germline V gene (reference sequence). The CDR3 consists of 11 residues. V dropped 6 bases and J dropped 7 bases, with 12 bases sitting between them.

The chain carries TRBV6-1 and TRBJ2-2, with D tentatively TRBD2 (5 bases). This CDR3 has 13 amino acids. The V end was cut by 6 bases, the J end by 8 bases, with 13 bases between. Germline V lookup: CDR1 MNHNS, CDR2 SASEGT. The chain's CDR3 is CASSVRWEGELFF. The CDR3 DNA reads TGTGCCAGCAGCGTCCGTTGGGAGGGGGAGCTGTTTTTT.

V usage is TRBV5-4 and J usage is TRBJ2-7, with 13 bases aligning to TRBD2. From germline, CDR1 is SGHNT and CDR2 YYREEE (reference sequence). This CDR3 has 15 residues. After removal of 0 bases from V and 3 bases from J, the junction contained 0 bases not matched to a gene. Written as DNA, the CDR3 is TGTGCCAGCAGCTTGGGACTAGCGGGGGGCTACGAGCAGTACTTC. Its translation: CASSLGLAGGYEQYF.

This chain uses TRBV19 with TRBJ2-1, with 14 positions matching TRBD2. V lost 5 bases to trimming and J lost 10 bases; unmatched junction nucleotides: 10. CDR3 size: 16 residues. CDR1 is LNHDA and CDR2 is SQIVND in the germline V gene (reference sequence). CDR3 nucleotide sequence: TGTGCCAGTAGTCAGAAGACTAGCGGGAGGGCCCGGGAGCAGTTCTTC. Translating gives CASSQKTSGRAREQFF.